The 18 T cell receptor beta chains below were found in one sample sequenced in a study of synovial regulatory T cells in juvenile arthritis. The method was immunoSEQ multiplex PCR; TCRdb's version includes in-frame clones alone and lacks a portion of them. Its listing shows around 10,000 clones. The source material was Treg cells from blood. Subset indicated: remaining (HLA-DR-negative) circulating blood Treg cells. The source of these receptors is a donor aged 2-30 years with juvenile idiopathic arthritis.

The chain carries TRBV5-4 and TRBJ2-7; TCRdb designates TRBD2, a call that cannot be tested without DNA. Germline CDR1 reads SGHNT; CDR2 reads YYREEE (reference sequence). The CDR3 is made up of 15 amino acids. The DNA sequence is not available. CDR3 amino acids: CASSLKGGAYYEQYF.

The rearrangement joins TRBV5-1 to TRBJ2-1; the TRBD2 assignment by TCRdb is unverifiable without DNA. Germline-derived CDR1 and CDR2 are SGHRS and YFSETQ. This CDR3 has 15 residues. The DNA is not on file. CDR3 protein: CASSVAGTNTNEQFF.

The chain joins TRBV18 to TRBJ2-7; the TCRdb D gene call, TRBD1, has no DNA to confirm it. CDR3 length equals 13 residues. The DNA sequence is not available. The germline gives CDR1 KGHSH, CDR2 LQKENI. The CDR3 sequence: CASSPDRPYEQYF.

The gene calls are TRBV6-5 and TRBJ1-6. The CDR3 runs to 15 residues. The coding DNA is unavailable. Germline CDR1 and CDR2: MNHEY and SVGAGI. The CDR3: CASSWDRHPGSPLHF.

The CDR3 here is CASSQRDRNYGYTF. The chain recombines TRBV23-1 with TRBJ1-2; no DNA is available, so the TRBD1 call from TCRdb remains unchecked. TRBV23-1 qualifies as an ORF whose function is uncertain. The CDR3 loop spans 14 amino acids. No coding sequence is recorded.

The chain joins TRBV7-9 to TRBJ2-7; TCRdb lists TRBD2, though no DNA is available to test this call. The length of the CDR3 is 14 residues. DNA is not on record. The germline V gene encodes CDR1 SEHNR and CDR2 FQNEAQ (reference sequence). CDR3 amino acids: CASSWGLADYEQYF.

The chain combines TRBV2 with TRBJ2-3; TCRdb returns TRBD1, unconfirmable since there is no DNA. The V gene's germline CDR1 is SNHLY and CDR2 FYNNEI. CDR3 length: 16 residues. No DNA sequence was recorded. The CDR3: CASAWRGTGGLGTQYF. The full variable domain, its missing parts supplied by reference TRBV2 and TRBJ2-3, is EPEVTQTPSHQVTQMGQEVILRCVPISNHLYFYWYRQILGQKVEFLVSFYNNEISEKSEIFDDQFSVERPDGSNFTLKIRSTKLEDSAMYFCASAWRGTGGLGTQYFGPGTRLTVL.

The chain recombines TRBV19 with TRBJ1-2; without DNA, the TCRdb call of TRBD1 cannot be checked. Per the germline V gene, CDR1 is LNHDA and CDR2 is SQIVND (reference sequence). The CDR3 has 14 amino acids. No nucleotide data were recorded. The chain's CDR3 is CASKFRGYNYGYTF.

V and J are TRBV10-3 and TRBJ1-2; TCRdb's D call, TRBD1, is unchecked because there is no DNA. The germline gives CDR1 ENHRY, CDR2 SYGVKD. The CDR3 is made up of 15 amino acids. No DNA accompanies this entry. CDR3 protein: CAISESGRADYGYTF.

This chain connects TRBV21-1 to TRBJ2-7; TCRdb returns TRBD2, unconfirmable since there is no DNA. TRBV21-1 is a recognized pseudogene. CDR3 size: 14 residues. DNA was not recorded. The CDR3 here is CASSKGVDSYEQYF.

V and J are TRBV6-1 and TRBJ2-7. Looked up from germline, CDR1 is MNHNS and CDR2 is SASEGT. The CDR3 covers 14 residues. No coding sequence is recorded. CDR3 region: CASSRPRPPYEQYF.

V and J are TRBV21-1 and TRBJ2-4. TRBV21-1 has pseudogene status. The CDR3 runs 11 residues. No DNA sequence is on record. CDR3 sequence reads: CASSKPNIQYF.

The genes are TRBV21-1 and TRBJ1-2; TCRdb's D call, TRBD1, is unchecked because there is no DNA. TRBV21-1 is noted as a pseudogene. This CDR3 has 19 residues. Only the protein is available. CDR3 residues: CASSKEGEDRGPSNYGYTF.

The CDR3 reads CASSLAQGEKLFF. The chain carries TRBV7-3 and TRBJ1-4; TCRdb lists TRBD1, though no DNA is available to test this call. Germline V gives CDR1 SGHTA, CDR2 FQGTGA. The CDR3 covers 13 residues. Only the protein is on record.

V is TRBV10-3 and J is TRBJ2-2; TCRdb's assignment of TRBD2 cannot be checked, as there is no DNA. CDR1 and CDR2 from the germline V gene are ENHRY and SYGVKD. The CDR3 runs to 14 residues. No DNA appears here. CDR3 residues: CAIRPGLNTGELFF.

The chain's CDR3 is CASSMKGHEQYF. This chain connects TRBV5-1 to TRBJ2-7. The CDR3 covers 12 residues. Only the protein is available. CDR1 SGHRS and CDR2 YFSETQ come from the germline V gene.

This chain links TRBV19 with TRBJ1-5; lacking DNA, the TRBD1 call made by TCRdb goes unchecked. The germline V gene encodes CDR1 LNHDA and CDR2 SQIVND (reference sequence). This CDR3 region has 15 residues. No DNA appears here. CDR3: CASSPSGTGVQPQHF.

The chain employs TRBV5-1 and TRBJ2-2; the TCRdb D gene call, TRBD1, has no DNA to confirm it. The CDR3 runs to 13 residues. No DNA sequence was recorded. Germline V CDR1 and CDR2: SGHRS, YFSETQ. The CDR3 here is CASTYWTDGELFF.